This T cell receptor beta chain derives from a study of technical replicates of blood from a handful of donors. TCRdb's copy holds only in-frame clones and misses some; the assay was immunoSEQ multiplex PCR. This table holds about 81,000 clones, 75% to 90% found once. This clone was recorded a few times. Trimming removed 1 base from V and 4 bases from J; junction bases left unmatched: 0. The CDR3 consists of 14 residues. Germline V CDR1 and CDR2: SGHTA, FQGNSA. The receptor's source is a human donor in good health. Some clones in this sample may be carry-over from other donors' samples. Material: PBMCs. J is TRBJ1-2 and V is TRBV7-2; 10 positions agree with TRBD1. CDR3 DNA: TGTGCCAGCAGCTTAGGGACAGGGGGCTATGGCTACACCTTC. This encodes CASSLGTGGYGYTF.